These T cell receptor beta chains were read from a single sample in a study of T cell changes during pregnancy in multiple sclerosis. The repertoire was sequenced with immunoSEQ multiplex PCR; TCRdb's copy has only in-frame clones and lacks some. In the table there are tens of thousands of clones, 75% to 95% of which are singletons. Specimen: peripheral blood, collected before pregnancy. The receptors shown here come from a female donor with multiple sclerosis, enrolled in a pregnancy study. The CDR3 runs from the conserved cysteine through the conserved F or W. The D gene is left open where the match is weak. Where a row states a size, it is once, few, many or the class of an expanded clone; other rows omit it.

v_gene,j_gene,d_gene,abundance,CDR3aa,CDR3nt
TRBV10-3,TRBJ2-5,-,-,CAISQRETQYF,TGTGCCATCAGCCAGAGGGAGACCCAGTACTTC
TRBV28,TRBJ1-2,TRBD1,once,CASSPTIYNRDRSYGYTF,TGTGCCAGCAGTCCCACCATATACAACCGGGACAGGTCCTATGGCTACACCTTC
TRBV9,TRBJ2-7,TRBD1,-,CASSNQDRASEQYF,TGTGCCAGCAGCAACCAGGACAGGGCGTCCGAGCAGTACTTC
TRBV27,TRBJ2-1,-,-,CASSPGGAYNEQFF,TGTGCCAGCAGTCCCGGAGGGGCCTACAATGAGCAGTTCTTC
TRBV29-1,TRBJ1-4,-,-,CSVPAGPFNEKLFF,TGCAGCGTGCCGGCAGGGCCGTTTAATGAAAAACTGTTTTTT
TRBV2,TRBJ2-7,TRBD1,-,CASRDRAPYEQYF,TGTGCCAGCCGCGACAGGGCCCCCTACGAGCAGTACTTC
TRBV28,TRBJ2-1,TRBD2,-,CASSPSGRANNEQFF,TGTGCCAGCAGTCCTAGCGGGAGGGCCAACAATGAGCAGTTCTTC
TRBV7-2,TRBJ2-2,TRBD2,-,CASSLGISGGAAGELFF,TGTGCCAGCAGCTTAGGGATTAGCGGGGGGGCCGCCGGGGAGCTGTTTTTT
TRBV11-2,TRBJ2-7,TRBD1,-,CASSSETGQEPYEQYF,TGTGCCAGCAGCTCCGAGACCGGACAGGAGCCCTACGAGCAGTACTTC
TRBV28,TRBJ1-2,-,-,CASTTAGGYYGYTF,TGTGCCAGCACCACGGCGGGGGGATACTATGGCTACACCTTC
TRBV2,TRBJ1-1,-,-,CALWLNTEAFF,TGTGCGTTGTGGCTGAACACTGAAGCTTTCTTT
TRBV28,TRBJ2-7,TRBD2,-,CASTLGLATYEQYF,TGTGCCAGCACCCTGGGACTAGCAACCTACGAGCAGTACTTC
TRBV5-1,TRBJ2-1,TRBD2,-,CASSLRRETYNEQFF,TGCGCCAGCAGCTTGCGGCGGGAGACCTACAATGAGCAGTTCTTC
TRBV27,TRBJ1-2,TRBD1,once,CASRGQGALQYGYTF,TGTGCCAGCCGAGGACAGGGGGCGCTTCAGTATGGCTACACCTTC
TRBV28,TRBJ1-5,-,-,CASSFSSGVGQPQHF,TGTGCCAGCAGTTTCAGTTCGGGGGTGGGTCAGCCCCAGCATTTT
TRBV30,TRBJ2-5,TRBD1,-,CAWSVRRGSLQETQYF,TGTGCCTGGAGTGTACGCAGGGGGTCCCTTCAAGAGACCCAGTACTTC
TRBV25-1,TRBJ1-5,TRBD1,-,CASSDPGQGNQPQHF,TGTGCCAGCAGTGACCCGGGACAGGGGAATCAGCCCCAGCATTTT
TRBV2,TRBJ2-7,-,few,CASRTGTREQYF,TGTGCCAGCAGGACGGGGACTCGCGAGCAGTACTTC
TRBV10-3,TRBJ2-5,-,once,CAISVGVQRYF,TGTGCCATCAGTGTAGGGGTTCAGCGGTACTTC
TRBV25-1,TRBJ2-7,TRBD1,-,CASSVPGGQGGQYF,TGTGCCAGCAGTGTACCCGGGGGACAGGGGGGGCAGTACTTC
TRBV7-2,TRBJ2-7,TRBD1,once,CASSLHNRGPYEQYF,TGTGCCAGCAGCCTCCACAACAGGGGGCCCTACGAGCAGTACTTC
TRBV5-4,TRBJ2-3,TRBD2,-,CASSLGSSGGAGTDTQYF,TGTGCCAGCAGCTTGGGCTCTAGCGGGGGGGCCGGCACAGATACGCAGTATTTT
TRBV6-1,TRBJ1-2,-,once,CASTLTSYGYTF,TGTGCCAGCACCCTCACATCCTATGGCTACACCTTC
TRBV5-4,TRBJ1-1,TRBD1,-,CASWGQPAEAFF,TGTGCCAGCTGGGGACAGCCTGCTGAAGCTTTCTTT
TRBV7-6,TRBJ2-2,TRBD1,-,CASSQTGSTGELFF,TGTGCCAGCAGCCAGACAGGGAGTACCGGGGAGCTGTTTTTT
TRBV6-5,TRBJ2-7,-,-,CASSDGEQYF,TGTGCCAGCAGTGACGGGGAGCAGTACTTC
TRBV11-2,TRBJ1-6,TRBD1,-,CASSQGQYNSPLHF,TGTGCCAGCAGCCAGGGACAGTATAATTCACCCCTCCACTTT
TRBV7-9,TRBJ1-1,-,-,CASTSTGGTEAFF,TGTGCCAGCACCTCTACGGGCGGGACTGAAGCTTTCTTT
TRBV11-3,TRBJ2-1,-,-,CASSLTGSLGNEQFF,TGTGCCAGCAGCTTGACGGGATCCTTAGGCAATGAGCAGTTCTTC
TRBV19,TRBJ1-1,TRBD1,few,CASTSSGQGVGAFF,TGTGCCAGTACCAGTTCGGGACAGGGGGTCGGAGCTTTCTTT
TRBV18,TRBJ1-1,-,-,CASSPRVADTEAFF,TGTGCCAGCTCACCCAGGGTGGCGGACACTGAAGCTTTCTTT